A selection of T cell receptor beta chains follows, all from one sample in a study of blood T cell repertoires in COVID-19. Clones were read by immunoSEQ multiplex PCR, and TCRdb kept only the in-frame ones, dropping some. This table has 130,000 or so clones, about four fifths appearing once. The sequencing sample was made of PBMCs or T cells enriched from blood (not recorded which). The receptors stem from a man under 40 who had recovered from COVID-19. Each CDR3 is given with its conserved first and last residue. D genes are given only for firm matches. Size values are once, few and many counts, or a class for expanded clones, and some rows have none.

J: TRBJ2-7; D: -; size: -; V: TRBV7-9; DNA: TGTGCCAGCAGCTTAGCGGGAGCGTCCTTTTACGAGCAGTACTTC; CDR3: CASSLAGASFYEQYF
J: TRBJ1-3; D: TRBD1; size: -; V: TRBV5-1; DNA: TGCGCCAGCAGCCTGGACAGGGGGGGAAACACCATATATTTT; CDR3: CASSLDRGGNTIYF
J: TRBJ2-1; D: TRBD2; size: -; V: TRBV11-2; DNA: TGTGCCAGCAGCACCGGGACTAGCGGAACTAATGAGCAGTTCTTC; CDR3: CASSTGTSGTNEQFF
J: TRBJ1-1; D: -; size: -; V: TRBV5-1; DNA: TGCGCCAGCAGCTTGGGGGGGCTTGACACTGAAGCTTTCTTT; CDR3: CASSLGGLDTEAFF
J: TRBJ1-2; D: -; size: -; V: TRBV15; DNA: TGTGCCACCAGCAGTGATCGGAACTATGGCTACACCTTC; CDR3: CATSSDRNYGYTF
J: TRBJ1-3; D: TRBD1; size: -; V: TRBV25-1; DNA: TGTGCCAGCAGTGAGACCCGAGGACAGGGCTCTGGAAACACCATATATTTT; CDR3: CASSETRGQGSGNTIYF
J: TRBJ2-2; D: -; size: once; V: TRBV9; DNA: TGTGCCAGCAGCCTCCTTGGCGGAGGGCCGAACACCGGGGAGCTGTTTTTT; CDR3: CASSLLGGGPNTGELFF
J: TRBJ1-5; D: TRBD1; size: few; V: TRBV3-1/TRBV3-2; DNA: TGTGCCAGCAGCCAAGATGGGACAGGTCTTCAGCCCCAGCATTTT; CDR3: CASSQDGTGLQPQHF
J: TRBJ1-1; D: TRBD1; size: -; V: TRBV10-2; DNA: TGCGCCAGCAGTCCCCGGACAGGGGGGAACACTGAAGCTTTCTTT; CDR3: CASSPRTGGNTEAFF
J: TRBJ2-1; D: TRBD2; size: -; V: TRBV19; DNA: TGTGCCAGTAGTACTCCCCCGGGGGGAGGGCCCTGGAATGAGCAGTTCTTC; CDR3: CASSTPPGGGPWNEQFF
J: TRBJ2-1; D: TRBD2; size: -; V: TRBV27; DNA: TGTGCCAGCAGTTTAAGATGGCTGCTAGCGGTTAATGAGCAGTTCTTC; CDR3: CASSLRWLLAVNEQFF
J: TRBJ1-3; D: TRBD1; size: -; V: TRBV27; DNA: TGTGCCAGCCGTACATCGGGACAGGGGGCCTCTGGAAACACCATATATTTT; CDR3: CASRTSGQGASGNTIYF
J: TRBJ1-3; D: -; size: -; V: TRBV2; DNA: TGTGCCAGCAATACTGGAGGGCCTGGAAACACCATATATTTT; CDR3: CASNTGGPGNTIYF
J: TRBJ1-1; D: -; size: -; V: TRBV5-1; DNA: TGCGCCAGCAGCTTGGGGGCCCTCCAGAACACTGAAGCTTTCTTT; CDR3: CASSLGALQNTEAFF
J: TRBJ2-5; D: -; size: once; V: TRBV11-2; DNA: TGTGCCAGCAGCCGACAGATGAAAGAGACCCAGTACTTC; CDR3: CASSRQMKETQYF
J: TRBJ2-5; D: TRBD2; size: few; V: TRBV7-7; DNA: TGTGCTAGCAGCTTAGGGGGACTAGCGACCCAAGAGACCCAGTACTTC; CDR3: CASSLGGLATQETQYF
J: TRBJ1-3; D: -; size: -; V: TRBV11-2; DNA: TGTGCCAGCAGCTCGGGTGACTCTGGAAACACCATATATTTT; CDR3: CASSSGDSGNTIYF
J: TRBJ2-5; D: TRBD2; size: -; V: TRBV5-1; DNA: TGCGCCAGCAAGGGGGAGACTAGCGGGACGGAGACCCAGTACTTC; CDR3: CASKGETSGTETQYF
J: TRBJ2-5; D: TRBD2; size: -; V: TRBV4-2; DNA: TGTGCCAGCAGCCCTTCTTTAGGGACTAGCGGGTACCAAGAGACCCAGTACTTC; CDR3: CASSPSLGTSGYQETQYF
J: TRBJ1-2; D: -; size: once; V: TRBV30; DNA: TGTGCCTGGAGTGTCAAGGGAGACTATGGCTACACCTTC; CDR3: CAWSVKGDYGYTF